Below, one T cell receptor beta chain is given with its context. The antigen remains unidentified. V was pared by 6 bases and J by 1 base, with 16 bases between. The CDR3 contains 16 residues. Germline assignment: CDR1 SGHAT and CDR2 FQNNGV. The data originate from a study of siplizumab effects on memory and regulatory T cells. Regarding the study as a whole: Mappable alloreactive CD4+ clones were on average approximately 72% Treg-derived with siplizumab, roughly 28% in controls.

The repertoire was sequenced with immunoSEQ multiplex PCR; TCRdb's copy has only in-frame clones and lacks some. The table records about 100,000 clones, about 95% of them present only once. The V call is TRBV11-2, the J call TRBJ2-4; D is perhaps TRBD1 or TRBD2 (5 bases each). The receptor was derived from a human donor in good health. Specimen: non-Treg CD4+ T cells sorted from blood. The CDR3 region is CASRKNSREAKNIQYF. Written as DNA, the CDR3 is TGTGCCAGCAGAAAAAATTCCAGGGAGGCCAAAAACATTCAGTACTTC.